Shown below are 10 T cell receptor beta chains from a single sample sequenced in a study of identical twins. TCRdb reprocessed the 5' RACE reads with MiXCR, giving one entry per CDR3 protein. The sample includes approximately 1.8 million distinct CDR3 sequences, under 35% of them seen just once. Sequenced sample: cord blood. The receptors originated from a newborn girl in good health.

For this clonotype: A read error may produce the germline difference seen at one junction end. The chain has TRBV6-6 and TRBJ2-1; the D is unclear. Germline V gene sequence: CDR1 MNHNY, CDR2 SVGAGI (reference sequence). The CDR3 has 13 amino acids. The CDR3 DNA follows: TGTGCCAGCAGTTTAACCTCCTACAATGGGCAGTTCTTC. It yields the protein CASSLTSYNGQFF.

This clonotype came up a few times. V gene TRBV4-2 combines with J gene TRBJ1-5; weak D call: TRBD1 (6 bases). In germline, CDR1 is LGHNA, CDR2 YNFKEQ. The length of the CDR3 is 13 residues. V gave up 0 bases and J gave up 11 bases, with 11 bases separating them. CDR3 amino acids: CASSQERGVAQHF. CDR3 sequence (DNA): TGTGCCAGCAGCCAAGAAAGGGGGGTGGCCCAGCATTTT.

In this sample, this clonotype turned up a few times. The gene calls are TRBV4-1 and TRBJ2-7; no reliable D call. V was cut by 1 base and J by 6 bases, with 7 bases left in between. Germline lookup yields CDR1 MGHRA and CDR2 YSYEKL. The CDR3 loop spans 12 amino acids. In DNA, the CDR3 is TGCGCCAGCAGCCAAGGGGATGTCGAGCAGTACTTC. It specifies CASSQGDVEQYF.

This clonotype was seen at least ten times. The genes are TRBV20-1 and TRBJ2-7; D may be TRBD1 (6 bases). The CDR3 contains 12 residues. Germline V CDR1 and CDR2: DFQATT, SNEGSKA (reference sequence). V was shortened by 2 bases and J by 3 bases, with 8 bases between the two germline ends. The DNA of the CDR3 is TGCAGTGCTAGATCGGACAGCTACGAGCAGTACTTC. It specifies CSARSDSYEQYF.

This clonotype was picked up a small number of times. This chain joins TRBV6-5 and TRBJ1-4, with D hard to call. V lost 2 bases, J lost 0 bases, and 7 bases lay in between. Germline V CDR1 and CDR2: MNHEY, SVGAGI. CDR3 length: 15 residues. This CDR3 reads CASSYVGSTNEKLFF. CDR3 bases: TGTGCCAGCAGTTACGTTGGTTCAACTAATGAAAAACTGTTTTTT.

In this sample, this clonotype turned up a few times. The chain uses TRBV20-1 and TRBJ2-4, with no clear D. The DNA matches TRBJ2-7 better at its end, which makes the J call doubtful. Per the germline V gene, CDR1 is DFQATT and CDR2 is SNEGSKA (reference sequence). This CDR3 comprises 13 residues. The DNA for the CDR3 is TGCAGTGCTAGAGAGCCCAGAACCTACGAGCAGTACTTC. This gives the protein CSAREPRTYEQYF.

This clonotype showed up just a few times. The chain has TRBV20-1 and TRBJ2-1; 10 bases fit TRBD2. CDR3 size: 14 residues. Germline trimming cut 3 bases from V and 6 bases from J; bases unmatched to any gene: 5. Germline loops: CDR1 DFQATT, CDR2 SNEGSKA (reference sequence). The CDR3 coding sequence is TGCAGTGCTAGTCTAGCGGGAGAGGTCAATGAGCAGTTCTTC. The encoded protein is CSASLAGEVNEQFF.

About this clonotype: One junction end does not reproduce the germline sequence, and a read error may be involved. V is TRBV12-3 or TRBV12-4 and J is TRBJ2-3; 11 bases match TRBD2. The CDR3 covers 20 residues. Here the CDR3 DNA reads TGTGCCAGCAGTTCCCACCCCATCGAACTAGCGGGAGTTATTGGAGATACACAGTATTTT. Encoded protein: CASSSHPIELAGVIGDTQYF.

The genes are TRBV12-3 or TRBV12-4 and TRBJ2-5, with D perhaps TRBD2 (7 bases). V gave up 3 bases and J gave up 11 bases, with 19 bases separating them. The CDR3 is 14 amino acids. DNA for the CDR3: TGTGCCAGCAGTTTTCGGAGGGGGGGCGATGAGCAGTACTTC. Amino acid sequence: CASSFRRGGDEQYF.

The rearrangement links TRBV11-2 to TRBJ2-7, with 10 nucleotides matching TRBD2. With 4 bases clipped from V and 7 bases from J, the junction kept 10 bases outside the gene matches. CDR1 is SGHAT and CDR2 is FQNNGV in the germline V gene. This CDR3 is 15 amino acids long. CDR3 amino acids: CASSSLAGAYNEQYF. CDR3 coding DNA: TGTGCCAGCAGCTCGCTAGCGGGAGCCTACAATGAGCAGTACTTC.